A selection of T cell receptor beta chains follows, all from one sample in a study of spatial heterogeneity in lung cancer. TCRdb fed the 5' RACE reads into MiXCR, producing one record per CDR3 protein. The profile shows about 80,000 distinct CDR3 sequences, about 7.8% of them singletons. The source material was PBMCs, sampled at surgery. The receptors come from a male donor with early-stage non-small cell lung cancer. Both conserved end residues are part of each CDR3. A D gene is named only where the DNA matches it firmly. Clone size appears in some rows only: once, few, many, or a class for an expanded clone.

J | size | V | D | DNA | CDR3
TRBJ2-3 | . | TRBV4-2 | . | TGTGCCAGCAGCCCCCTTAGGGATGGTAGCACAGATACGCAGTATTTT | CASSPLRDGSTDTQYF
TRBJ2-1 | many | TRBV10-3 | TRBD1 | TGTGCCATCAGTGAAAATACAGGGGTGGGCTACAATGAGCAGTTCTTC | CAISENTGVGYNEQFF
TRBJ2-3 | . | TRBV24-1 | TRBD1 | TGTGCCACCAGTGATGCCCCGGGACAGGGTTCAAATACGCAGTATTTT | CATSDAPGQGSNTQYF
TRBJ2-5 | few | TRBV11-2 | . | TGTGCCAGCAGCTTTGATCCACAAGAGACCCAGTACTTC | CASSFDPQETQYF
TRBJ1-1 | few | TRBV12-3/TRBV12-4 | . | TGTGCCAGCAGTCCCCGAGGGGATGGCGCTTTCTTT | CASSPRGDGAFF
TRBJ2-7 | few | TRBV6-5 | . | TGTGCCAGCAGTTACTCGCTAGAAGGGAACGAGCAGTACTTC | CASSYSLEGNEQYF
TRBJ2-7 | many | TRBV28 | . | TGTGCCAGCAGACCCCCCGGAGTCCTCTACGAGCAGTACTTC | CASRPPGVLYEQYF
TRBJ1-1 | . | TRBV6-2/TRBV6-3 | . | TGTGCCAGCAGTAGTGCTATTGGAGGCACTGAAGCTTTCTTT | CASSSAIGGTEAFF
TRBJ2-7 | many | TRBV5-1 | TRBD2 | TGCGCCAGCAGCTTGGGCAGCGGGAACTCCTACGAGCAGTACTTC | CASSLGSGNSYEQYF
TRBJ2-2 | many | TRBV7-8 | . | TGTGCCAGCAGGTTCGACAGTTACGGGGAGCTGTTTTTT | CASRFDSYGELFF
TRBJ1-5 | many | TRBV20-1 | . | TGCAGTGCTAGATCCCGGATGGGCAATCAGCCCCAGCATTTT | CSARSRMGNQPQHF
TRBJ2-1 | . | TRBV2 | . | TGTGCCAGCACCGGGGGCCTAGGGAATGAGCAGTTCTTC | CASTGGLGNEQFF
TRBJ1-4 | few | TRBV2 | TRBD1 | TGTGCCAGCGGACGGGCAGGGGGAAATGAAAAACTGTTTTTT | CASGRAGGNEKLFF
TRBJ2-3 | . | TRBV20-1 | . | TGCAGTGCTGGGCGGAGCACAGATACGCAGTATTTT | CSAGRSTDTQYF
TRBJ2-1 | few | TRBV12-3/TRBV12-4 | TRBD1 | TGTGCCAGCAGTCAAGGATTGGGGACAGGGTTTATCAATGAGCAGTTCTTC | CASSQGLGTGFINEQFF
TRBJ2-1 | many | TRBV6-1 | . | TGTGCCAGCAGTGAAGCGGGGGCTTTAAATGAGCAGTTCTTC | CASSEAGALNEQFF
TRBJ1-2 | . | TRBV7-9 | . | TGTGCCAGCAGCACGCCAGGGGCGACTAACTATGGCTACACCTTC | CASSTPGATNYGYTF
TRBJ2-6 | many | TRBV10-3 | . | TGTGCCATCAGTGAGTCCACATCGACTCCCGGCTCTGGGGCCAACGTCCTGACTTTC | CAISESTSTPGSGANVLTF
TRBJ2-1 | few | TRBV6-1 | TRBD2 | TGTGCCAGCAGTGCCGGGACTAGCGGGCACCTCGCCGATGAGCAGTTCTTC | CASSAGTSGHLADEQFF
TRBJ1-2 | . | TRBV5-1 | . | TGCGCCAGCAGCCCCGCCGGCGGGAACTATGGCTACACCTTC | CASSPAGGNYGYTF
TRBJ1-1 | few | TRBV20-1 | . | TGCAGTGCTAGGAGGTCAGGGCCTGAAGCTTTCTTT | CSARRSGPEAFF
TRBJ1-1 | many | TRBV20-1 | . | TGCAGTGCTACATCAGGCGGGGGCGACGACACTGAAGCTTTCTTT | CSATSGGGDDTEAFF
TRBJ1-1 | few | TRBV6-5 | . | TGTGCCAGCAGTTCCCTACAGGGACGGCACACTGAAGCTTTCTTT | CASSSLQGRHTEAFF
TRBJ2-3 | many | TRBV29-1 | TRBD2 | TGCAGCGTTGAACACACTAGCGGCTCGGGGAGGGATACGCAGTATTTT | CSVEHTSGSGRDTQYF
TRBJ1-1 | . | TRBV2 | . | TGTGCCAGCGACCGGGGTCCCGAAGCTTTCTTT | CASDRGPEAFF
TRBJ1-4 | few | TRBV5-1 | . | TGCGCCAGCAGCTTGCGGGGGATTAATGAAAAACTGTTTTTT | CASSLRGINEKLFF
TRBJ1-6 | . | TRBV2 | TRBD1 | TGTGCCAGCTCCGGGACAGGGGCCTATAATTCACCCCTCCACTTT | CASSGTGAYNSPLHF
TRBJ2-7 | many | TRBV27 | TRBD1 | TGTGCCAGCAAGCCGCGACAGGGCCTCTCCTACGAGCAGTACTTC | CASKPRQGLSYEQYF
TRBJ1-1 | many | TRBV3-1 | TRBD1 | TGTGCCAGCAGCCCCAGCGCCGGGACAGGGACCATGAACACTGAAGCTTTCTTT | CASSPSAGTGTMNTEAFF
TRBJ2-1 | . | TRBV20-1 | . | TGCAGTGCTCCCGGCAGGTACAATGAGCAGTTCTTC | CSAPGRYNEQFF
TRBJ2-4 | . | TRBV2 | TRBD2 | TGTGCCAGCAGTTGGTCTAGCGGCATTGCCAAAAACATTCAGTACTTC | CASSWSSGIAKNIQYF
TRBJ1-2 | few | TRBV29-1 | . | TGCAGCGTTGTTCTCGGGGTGAACTATGGCTACACCTTC | CSVVLGVNYGYTF
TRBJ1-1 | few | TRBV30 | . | TGTGCCTGGAGTCGTTGGAGTACTGAAGCTTTCTTT | CAWSRWSTEAFF
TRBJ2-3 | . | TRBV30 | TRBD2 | TGTGCCTGGACCAATGGACTAGCGGGGCGCACAGATACGCAGTATTTT | CAWTNGLAGRTDTQYF
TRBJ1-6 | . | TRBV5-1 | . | TGCGCCAGCACGTGGGGGCAGGAATCACCCCTCCACTTT | CASTWGQESPLHF
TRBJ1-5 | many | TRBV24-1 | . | TGTGCCACCAGTGATTCCTCCGGGAGCAATCAGCCCCAGCATTTT | CATSDSSGSNQPQHF
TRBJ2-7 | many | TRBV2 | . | TGTGCCAGCCGATCCAACGGGGGGCCGGCGGAGCAGTACTTC | CASRSNGGPAEQYF
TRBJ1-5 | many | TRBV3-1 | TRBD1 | TGTGCCAGCAGCCAAGGGTCAGGGGGTCGTCAGCCCCAGCATTTT | CASSQGSGGRQPQHF
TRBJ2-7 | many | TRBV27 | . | TGTGCCAGCAGTTTTTATAACAGGGTCGAGCAGTACTTC | CASSFYNRVEQYF
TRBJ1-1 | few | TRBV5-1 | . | TGCGCCAGCAGCTTGGCCGGGGCAAACTCGGGATTCACTGAAGCTTTCTTT | CASSLAGANSGFTEAFF
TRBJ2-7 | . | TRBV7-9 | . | TGTGCCAGCAGCCCCCAGGTACGCGAGCAGTACTTC | CASSPQVREQYF
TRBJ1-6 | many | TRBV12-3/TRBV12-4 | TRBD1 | TGTGCCAGCAGTTTCGGGGCAGGGGGCAATTCACCCCTCCACTTT | CASSFGAGGNSPLHF
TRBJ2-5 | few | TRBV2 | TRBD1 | TGTGCCAGCAGAGGACAGGGTTTGTACCAAGAGACCCAGTACTTC | CASRGQGLYQETQYF
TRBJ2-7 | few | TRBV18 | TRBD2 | TGTGCCAGCTCACCACTGTCACTAGCGGGAGGGCCTACCTACGAGCAGTACTTC | CASSPLSLAGGPTYEQYF
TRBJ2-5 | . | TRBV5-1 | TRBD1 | TGCGCCAGCAGCGGACAGGGGTCGGAAGAGACCCAGTACTTC | CASSGQGSEETQYF